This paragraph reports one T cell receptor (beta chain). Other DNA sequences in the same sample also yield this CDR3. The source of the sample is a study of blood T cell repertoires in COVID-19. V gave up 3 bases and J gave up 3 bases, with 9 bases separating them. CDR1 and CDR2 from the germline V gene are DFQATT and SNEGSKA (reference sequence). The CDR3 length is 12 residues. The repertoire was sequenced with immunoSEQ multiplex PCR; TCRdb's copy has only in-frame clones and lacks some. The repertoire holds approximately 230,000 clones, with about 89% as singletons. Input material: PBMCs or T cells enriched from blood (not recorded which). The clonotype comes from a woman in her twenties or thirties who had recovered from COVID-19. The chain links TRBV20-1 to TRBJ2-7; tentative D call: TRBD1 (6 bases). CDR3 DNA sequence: TGCAGTGCTAGTCTACAGGGCTACGAGCAGTACTTC. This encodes CSASLQGYEQYF.